This T cell receptor (beta chain) originates from a study of blood T cell repertoires in COVID-19. Study-level information: The study drew acute and convalescent COVID-19 samples from the United States, Italy and Spain.

The CDR3 runs 16 residues. J was trimmed by 7 bases and V by 5 bases; bases with no gene match: 8. Germline-derived CDR1 and CDR2 are LNHDA and SQIVND (reference sequence). Data came from immunoSEQ multiplex PCR; TCRdb stores just in-frame clones and leaves some out. Found here are 130,000 to 150,000 clones, approximately 91% of them singletons; the top ten hold approximately 2.5%. The sample consisted of peripheral blood. The origin of this receptor is a human donor in a cohort sampled during active COVID-19. The rearrangement joins TRBV19 to TRBJ1-6; 10 bases map to TRBD1. The CDR3 sequence: CASSATGGAGNSPLHF. CDR3 nucleotides: TGTGCCAGTAGTGCGACAGGGGGCGCAGGCAATTCACCCCTCCACTTT. The entire variable domain, with the rest obtained from reference TRBV19 and TRBJ1-6, is as follows: DGGITQSPKYLFRKEGQNVTLSCEQNLNHDAMYWYRQDPGQGLRLIYYSQIVNDFQKGDIAEGYSVSREKKESFPLTVTSAQKNPTAFYLCASSATGGAGNSPLHFGNGTRLTVT.